Presented here are 14 T cell receptor beta chains from one specimen sequenced in a study of response to subunit inactivated influenza vaccine. TCRdb analysed the RT-PCR reads with MiXCR anew, one entry per CDR3 protein. The data contain 800,000 to 1,000,000 distinct CDR3 sequences, 21% of them singletons. The sample consisted of PBMCs from blood, taken more than 4 days after vaccination. The receptors shown here come from a man in his fifties or sixties who received an inactivated influenza vaccine.

CDR3 sequence reads: CASSRRSHGQPQHF. The CDR3 DNA follows: TGTGCCAGCAGCCGCCGGTCACACGGGCAGCCCCAGCATTTT. The chain has TRBV12-3 or TRBV12-4 and TRBJ1-5; D is unresolved. V lost 6 bases and J lost 7, with 16 bases in between. The CDR3 has 14 residues.

The chain is built from TRBV6-1 and TRBJ2-5, with 8 bases identical to TRBD1. Germline values: CDR1 MNHNS, CDR2 SASEGT. This CDR3 has 15 amino acids. V dropped 1 base and J dropped 4; count of bases not matched to a gene: 5. CDR3 nucleotide sequence: TGTGCCAGCAGTGAAGGGACAGGGATGCGAGAGACCCAGTACTTC. Translated: CASSEGTGMRETQYF.

This CDR3 is CASTRQGEDYEQYF. The DNA of the CDR3 is TGTGCCAGCACCCGACAGGGAGAAGACTACGAGCAGTACTTC. V is TRBV7-9 and J is TRBJ2-7, with TRBD1 matching 7 bases. Germline V gene sequence: CDR1 SEHNR, CDR2 FQNEAQ (reference sequence). This CDR3 is built from 14 residues. The V and J ends lost 7 bases and 3 bases, in that order; junction bases with no gene match: 9.

A few counts support this clonotype. The chain uses TRBV6-2 or TRBV6-3 and TRBJ1-5, with D unresolved. V was cut by 10 bases and J by 2 bases, with 15 bases left in between. The CDR3 has 14 residues. Germline loops: CDR1 MNHEY, CDR2 SVGEGT. CDR3 nucleotides: TGTGCCACGACGGCGACATGGGGCAATCAGCCCCAGCATTTT. This gives the protein CATTATWGNQPQHF.

The genes are TRBV5-1 and TRBJ1-6, with D unresolved. Between the trimmed V and J ends, which lost 4 bases and 14 bases, there was a span of 19 bases. Germline assignment: CDR1 SGHRS and CDR2 YFSETQ. The CDR3 sequence is 14 residues long. The CDR3 nucleotides read TGCGCCAGCAGCCTGATTGACGGAGCTGAGGCCCTCCACTTT. This codes for CASSLIDGAEALHF.

J is TRBJ2-2 and V is TRBV5-1; D unclear. CDR1 and CDR2 from the germline V gene are SGHRS and YFSETQ. The CDR3 is 17 amino acids. Trimming removed 2 bases from V and 0 bases from J, with 14 bases in between. The CDR3 is CASSLIGSLSNTGELFF. The CDR3 DNA follows: TGCGCCAGCAGCTTAATTGGCAGCCTCTCGAACACCGGGGAGCTGTTTTTT. Variable domain in full (rest from reference TRBV5-1 and TRBJ2-2): KAGVTQTPRYLIKTRGQQVTLSCSPISGHRSVSWYQQTPGQGLQFLFEYFSETQRNKGNFPGRFSGRQFSNSRSEMNVSTLELGDSALYLCASSLIGSLSNTGELFFGEGSRLTVL.

This clonotype was observed a few times. The chain is built from TRBV4-1 and TRBJ2-7; no definite D call. Between the trimmed V and J ends, which lost 5 bases and 2 bases, there was a span of 10 bases. The germline gives CDR1 MGHRA, CDR2 YSYEKL. The length of the CDR3 is 13 residues. CDR3 nucleotide sequence: TGCGCCAGCAGCACCTTCATGACCTACGAGCAGTACTTC. It encodes CASSTFMTYEQYF.

The chain links TRBV29-1 to TRBJ2-3, with no clear D. V lost 2 bases to trimming and J lost 11 bases, with 11 bases between them. The CDR3 runs 11 residues. Germline CDR1 reads SQVTM; CDR2 reads ANQGSEA. The CDR3 DNA reads as TGCAGCGTTGAACCGGCGATGGAGCAGTATTTT. It yields the protein CSVEPAMEQYF.

This chain connects TRBV10-3 to TRBJ2-1; D possibly corresponds to TRBD2 (7 bases). Germline CDR1 and CDR2: ENHRY and SYGVKD. Trimming shortened V by 4 bases and J by 4 bases, and 17 bases separated the two germline ends. The CDR3 extends over 16 amino acids. CDR3 protein: CAISALGGGAYNEQFF. The CDR3 DNA is TGTGCCATCAGTGCCTTGGGTGGGGGGGCATACAATGAGCAGTTCTTC.

The chain links TRBV20-1 to TRBJ2-5; unclear D gene. CDR3 size: 10 residues. Germline CDR1 reads DFQATT; CDR2 reads SNEGSKA (reference sequence). Trimming took off 3 bases at V and 6 bases at J, with 5 bases between the two ends. The CDR3 reads CSASAQTQYF. CDR3 coding DNA: TGCAGTGCTAGCGCCCAGACCCAGTACTTC.

This clonotype was seen only a few times. J is TRBJ2-7 and V is TRBV5-1; 8 nucleotides line up with TRBD1. The length of the CDR3 is 15 residues. Trimming at V came to 0 bases and at J to 4 bases, leaving 6 bases not matched to a gene. CDR1 and CDR2 from the germline V gene are SGHRS and YFSETQ. The CDR3 DNA is TGCGCCAGCAGCTTGGAGGGGACAGGTAAATACGAGCAGTACTTC. It yields the protein CASSLEGTGKYEQYF.

This clonotype occurred a few times. The rearrangement joins TRBV7-2 to TRBJ2-7; D is uncertain. The CDR3 is 14 amino acids. Germline-derived CDR1 and CDR2 are SGHTA and FQGNSA. V was shortened by 5 bases and J by 2 bases, with 13 bases between the two germline ends. Here the CDR3 reads CASSRPVVAYEQYF. The CDR3 DNA sequence: TGTGCCAGCAGCCGCCCGGTGGTAGCCTACGAGCAGTACTTC.

This clonotype was observed a few times. One end of the junction does not line up with germline, which may come from a read error. The chain is built from TRBV9 and TRBJ2-1, with a possible D match to TRBD2 (7 bases). From germline, CDR1 is SGDLS and CDR2 YYNGEE. The CDR3 length is 15 residues. The CDR3 nucleotides are TGTGCCAGCAACGTACAGGGAGGGCCGATGGGTGAGCAGTTCTTC. Protein product: CASNVQGGPMGEQFF.

This clonotype occurred many times. V and J are TRBV18 and TRBJ1-1; D is ambiguous. With 2 bases removed from V and 1 base from J, the gap between germline ends came to 5 bases. The germline gives CDR1 KGHSH, CDR2 LQKENI. The CDR3 runs 13 residues. The CDR3 nucleotides read TGTGCCAGCTCACCAATGGGGAACACTGAAGCTTTCTTT. Its translation is CASSPMGNTEAFF.